What follows are 26 T cell receptor beta chains derived from one specimen sequenced in a study of control samples from healthy donors and cancer patients. The protocol was immunoSEQ multiplex PCR, while the TCRdb copy is restricted to in-frame clones and leaves out a portion. The sample includes approximately 130,000 clones, approximately 87% of them seen just once. The source material was blood. The receptors shown here come from a man between 60 and 75 years old in good health.

The V gene is TRBV5-1, the J gene TRBJ2-7; 13 bases map to TRBD2. CDR1 and CDR2 from the germline V gene are SGHRS and YFSETQ. This CDR3 is 15 amino acids long. V shed 4 bases and J 6 bases; nucleotides not matched to a gene: 7. DNA of the CDR3: TGCGCCAGCAGCCCCGGACTAGCGGGGGTTGGCGAGCAGTACTTC. This sequence encodes CASSPGLAGVGEQYF.

The J gene is TRBJ1-1, the V gene TRBV5-8, with TRBD1 as a possible D gene (5 bases). V shed 1 base and J shed 7 bases, with 8 bases lying between them. The CDR3 loop spans 12 amino acids. Germline V gives CDR1 SGHTS, CDR2 YDEGEE. CDR3 region: CASSLFDSEAFF. In DNA, the CDR3 is TGTGCCAGCAGCTTGTTCGACAGTGAAGCTTTCTTT.

The chain links TRBV19 to TRBJ1-6; 7 nucleotides align to TRBD1. V dropped 8 bases and J dropped 0; count of bases not matched to a gene: 1. CDR1 and CDR2 from the germline V gene are LNHDA and SQIVND (reference sequence). The CDR3 runs 14 residues. CDR3 sequence (DNA): TGTGCCAGTGGACAGGTCTCCTATAATTCACCCCTCCACTTT. Translated: CASGQVSYNSPLHF.

The chain recombines TRBV15 with TRBJ1-5, with D perhaps TRBD1 (5 bases). The germline V gene encodes CDR1 LNHNV and CDR2 YYDKDF (reference sequence). This CDR3 region has 15 residues. The ends were cut back, 5 bases at V and 0 bases at J, with 11 bases in the middle. This CDR3 is CATSGDPHSNQPQHF. The CDR3 region has the DNA TGTGCCACCAGCGGGGACCCTCATAGCAATCAGCCCCAGCATTTT.

The chain joins TRBV28 to TRBJ1-5, with 8 bases matching TRBD1. This CDR3 comprises 19 residues. The germline gives CDR1 MDHEN, CDR2 SYDVKM. After removal of 4 bases from V and 10 bases from J, the junction contained 24 bases not matched to a gene. The chain's CDR3 is CASSSTGQGRELGFVPQHF. CDR3 nucleotides: TGTGCCAGCAGTTCCACCGGACAGGGACGGGAATTAGGCTTCGTTCCCCAGCATTTT. Full variable domain (missing parts from reference TRBV28 and TRBJ1-5): DVKVTQSSRYLVKRTGEKVFLECVQDMDHENMFWYRQDPGLGLRLIYFSYDVKMKEKGDIPEGYSVSREKKERFSLILESASTNQTSMYLCASSSTGQGRELGFVPQHFGDGTRLSIL.

This clone turned up a few times. This chain links TRBV11-2 with TRBJ2-5; D gene unclear. Per the germline V gene, CDR1 is SGHAT and CDR2 is FQNNGV. V gave up 0 bases and J gave up 5 bases, with 10 bases separating them. This CDR3 is 14 amino acids long. CDR3 sequence: CASSLDPVLETQYF. The CDR3 DNA reads TGTGCCAGCAGCTTAGATCCAGTCCTGGAGACCCAGTACTTC. The full variable domain, rest sourced from reference TRBV11-2 and TRBJ2-5, is EAGVAQSPRYKIIEKRQSVAFWCNPISGHATLYWYQQILGQGPKLLIQFQNNGVVDDSQLPKDRFSAERLKGVDSTLKIQPAKLEDSAVYLCASSLDPVLETQYFGPGTRLLVL.

The chain combines TRBV24-1 with TRBJ2-2, with 7 nucleotides matching TRBD1. Trimming removed 2 bases from V and 6 bases from J; junction bases left unmatched: 8. The CDR3 has 16 residues. Germline V gives CDR1 KGHDR, CDR2 SFDVKD. As DNA, the CDR3 is TGTGCCACCAGTGATTGGGACAGCAAGGTCTCCGGGGAGCTGTTTTTT. The encoded protein is CATSDWDSKVSGELFF.

This sequence joins TRBV7-9 and TRBJ1-6, with 9 bases identical to TRBD1. Per germline, CDR1 SEHNR and CDR2 FQNEAQ (reference sequence). Trimming cost V 5 bases and J 9 bases; bases outside gene matches: 11. The CDR3 totals 16 residues. The CDR3 region has the DNA TGTGCCAGCAGCGACTCACGGGACAGGGTTTCTTCACCCCTCCACTTT. Its protein is CASSDSRDRVSSPLHF.

The chain combines TRBV9 with TRBJ2-3; D not certain. The V and J ends lost 3 bases and 2 bases respectively, with 7 bases between them. CDR1 is SGDLS and CDR2 is YYNGEE in the germline V gene. The CDR3 totals 13 residues. The CDR3 reads CASSAVATDTQYF. As DNA, the CDR3 is TGTGCCAGCAGCGCCGTTGCCACAGATACGCAGTATTTT.

The sample holds one count of this clone. CDR3 coding DNA: TGTGCCAGCAGCGTAGTACCTGTAGGGGGCGCGGAGACCCAGTACTTC. It translates to CASSVVPVGGAETQYF. The chain couples TRBV9 to TRBJ2-5; the match to TRBD1 covers 7 bases. V dropped 0 bases and J dropped 5; count of bases not matched to a gene: 10. This CDR3 is built from 16 residues. Germline V lookup: CDR1 SGDLS, CDR2 YYNGEE.

The rearrangement links TRBV9 to TRBJ2-5; 10 nucleotides agree with TRBD2. The J segment lost 3 bases and the V segment lost 3 bases, leaving 8 bases of the junction unmatched. CDR3 size: 16 residues. Germline-derived CDR1 and CDR2 are SGDLS and YYNGEE. The CDR3 nucleotides read TGTGCCAGCAGCGCTCTAGCGGGGGAGGGGGAAGAGACCCAGTACTTC. Translation: CASSALAGEGEETQYF.

The chain uses TRBV19 and TRBJ1-1; the D is unclear. The CDR3 runs to 14 residues. Germline V gives CDR1 LNHDA, CDR2 SQIVND (reference sequence). The V end lost 4 bases, the J end lost 0 bases, and 9 bases lay between the germline ends. Here the CDR3 reads CASSTRNLNTEAFF. CDR3 coding DNA: TGTGCCAGTAGTACCCGAAATTTGAACACTGAAGCTTTCTTT.

The rearrangement uses TRBV7-3 and TRBJ1-1; possibly TRBD1 for D (5 bases). Germline lookup yields CDR1 SGHTA and CDR2 FQGTGA. The CDR3 has 13 residues. Trimming left V 1 base short and J 5 bases short, with 8 bases between. The CDR3 region has the DNA TGTGCCAGCAGCTTAAGGGGGAGTACTGAAGCTTTCTTT. Translating it yields CASSLRGSTEAFF. The complete variable domain, with remaining parts taken from reference TRBV7-3 and TRBJ1-1, reads GAGVSQTPSNKVTEKGKYVELRCDPISGHTALYWYRQSLGQGPEFLIYFQGTGAADDSGLPNDRFFAVRPEGSVSTLKIQRTERGDSAVYLCASSLRGSTEAFFGQGTRLTVV.

This clone has a handful of counts. The V and J genes are TRBV6-5 and TRBJ2-5; a possible D gene is TRBD2 (6 bases). Germline loops: CDR1 MNHEY, CDR2 SVGAGI. This CDR3 contains 14 residues. Trimming pared 2 bases from V and 5 bases from J, leaving 12 bases between. CDR3 nucleotide sequence: TGTGCCAGCAGTTACGGGCCAGGGAGGGAGACCCAGTACTTC. This translates into CASSYGPGRETQYF.

The genes are TRBV3-1 (or the pseudogene TRBV3-2) and TRBJ2-2; 12 bases match TRBD2. V was clipped by 1 base and J by 6 bases; unmatched bases: 3. The germline CDR1 and CDR2 sequences are LGHDT and YNNKEL (reference sequence). There are 16 residues in the CDR3. CDR3 DNA: TGTGCCAGCAGCCAAGTACCTAGCGGGGGGGCCGGGGAGCTGTTTTTT. Translated, it gives CASSQVPSGGAGELFF.

V and J are TRBV6-1 and TRBJ1-2; D ambiguous. The CDR3 contains 15 residues. Looked up from germline, CDR1 is MNHNS and CDR2 is SASEGT. Trimming removed 3 bases at V and 2 bases at J, with 13 bases between. This chain's CDR3 is CASSEGFGRNYGYTF. CDR3 bases: TGTGCCAGCAGTGAGGGTTTCGGGAGAAACTATGGCTACACCTTC.

This clone was detected only once. The J gene is TRBJ1-1, the V gene TRBV5-5; D is ambiguous. With 4 bases removed from V and 1 base from J, the gap between germline ends came to 14 bases. The germline V gene encodes CDR1 SGHKS and CDR2 YYEKEE (reference sequence). This CDR3 spans 15 amino acids. The CDR3 bases are TGTGCCAGCAGCCGGGGAGGGTTAGAGAACACTGAAGCTTTCTTT. Its protein is CASSRGGLENTEAFF.

The genes are TRBV19 and TRBJ2-2, with TRBD1 as a possible D gene (7 bases). V lost 11 bases, J lost 4 bases, and 17 bases lay in between. The CDR3 runs to 14 residues. Germline assignment: CDR1 LNHDA and CDR2 SQIVND (reference sequence). The CDR3: CAAEAGGSTGELFF. CDR3 sequence (DNA): TGTGCCGCAGAAGCAGGGGGGAGCACCGGGGAGCTGTTTTTT.

This clone was picked up many times. This sequence joins TRBV28 and TRBJ1-4; no definite D call. Germline values: CDR1 MDHEN, CDR2 SYDVKM. The ends were cut back, 8 bases at V and 5 bases at J, with 9 bases in the middle. This CDR3 is 12 amino acids long. DNA of the CDR3: TGTGCCAGCCGCCGACCGAATGAAAAACTGTTTTTT. Translated, it gives CASRRPNEKLFF.

The J gene is TRBJ1-4, the V gene TRBV3-1 (or the pseudogene TRBV3-2), with D uncertain. Germline assignment: CDR1 LGHDT and CDR2 YNNKEL (reference sequence). The CDR3 length is 12 residues. Between the trimmed V and J ends, which lost 0 bases and 10 bases, there was a span of 6 bases. CDR3 region: CASSQESGKLFF. DNA for the CDR3: TGTGCCAGCAGCCAAGAGAGTGGAAAACTGTTTTTT.

The chain is built from TRBV19 and TRBJ1-6, with 10 nucleotides matching TRBD1. Trimming at V came to 5 bases and at J to 5 bases, leaving 3 bases not matched to a gene. CDR3 length: 15 residues. Germline V gene data show CDR1 as LNHDA and CDR2 as SQIVND (reference sequence). The CDR3 region has the DNA TGTGCCAGTAGTGGGACAGGGGTCGATAATTCACCCCTCCACTTT. It yields the protein CASSGTGVDNSPLHF.

The CDR3 coding sequence is TGTGCCAGCAGCAGACCCACAGATACGCAGTATTTT. The encoded protein is CASSRPTDTQYF. This chain joins TRBV6-5 and TRBJ2-3, with D unresolved. Trimming removed 6 bases from V and 2 bases from J, with 6 bases in between. Germline loops: CDR1 MNHEY, CDR2 SVGAGI. The CDR3 spans 12 residues.

This clone was observed a few times. The rearrangement uses TRBV9 and TRBJ2-2; 8 bases are shared with TRBD1. CDR1 is SGDLS, CDR2 YYNGEE, per germline. V lost 3 bases, J lost 5 bases, and 12 bases stayed unmatched. The CDR3 totals 17 residues. CDR3 loop: CASSAGRGRVWTGELFF. DNA for the CDR3: TGTGCCAGCAGCGCCGGCAGGGGGCGCGTCTGGACCGGGGAGCTGTTTTTT.

V gene TRBV18 combines with J gene TRBJ1-5; 9 bases map to TRBD1. With V trimmed by 3 bases and J by 7 bases, 10 bases remained unmatched. CDR1 is KGHSH, CDR2 LQKENI, per germline. The CDR3 consists of 16 residues. The CDR3 spells CASSPPGTGKSQPQHF. The CDR3, as DNA: TGTGCCAGCTCACCGCCCGGGACAGGGAAGAGCCAGCCCCAGCATTTT.

The chain recombines TRBV27 with TRBJ1-4, with no clear D. CDR1 and CDR2 from the germline V gene are MNHEY and SMNVEV (reference sequence). This CDR3 is built from 18 residues. V shed 2 bases and J shed 0 bases, with 16 bases lying between them. The CDR3 reads CASSLEPSMGTTNEKLFF. The CDR3 coding sequence is TGTGCCAGCAGTTTAGAGCCCTCTATGGGGACAACTAATGAAAAACTGTTTTTT.

The rearrangement joins TRBV30 to TRBJ1-3; D gene ambiguous. CDR1 is GTSNPN and CDR2 is SVGIG in the germline V gene (reference sequence). V lost 4 bases to trimming and J lost 2 bases, with 18 bases between them. There are 16 residues in the CDR3. CDR3 DNA: TGTGCCTGGAATCAGGTCCCCTCTACCACTGGAAACACCATATATTTT. It encodes CAWNQVPSTTGNTIYF.